Here is one T cell receptor (beta chain) with its context. Its antigen specificity is not known. One base away there is no much larger clone; base qualities are not given. The receptor library was made with the immunoSEQ multiplex PCR assay. TCRdb took over this immuneACCESS table, retaining in-frame rearrangements with V and J assigned. Such tables are incomplete; in checked studies, under half of the missing clones stem from an unresolved V gene, and the remainder is unexplained. This sample comprises about 67,000 clones, just over 90% of them detected only once. Of the sample, 3% falls within the top ten clones. The source of the sample is a study of T cells after somatic rescue of genetic block (dated by TCRdb to the early 2020s). General notes on the study: What the study looked at was long-term robustness, specifically in a T-cell system that came about through somatic rescue of a genetic block in T-cell development.

V loses 7 bases of germline sequence and J loses 6 bases, and the interval between the two ends is 13 bases. As encoded in the germline V gene, CDR1 is SNHLY while CDR2 is FYNNEI. Its CDR3 holds 13 amino acids, cysteine through phenylalanine. Only the CDR3 portion is preserved as DNA: 39 bases, with reading frame beginning at the first base. Material: peripheral blood mononuclear cells (PBMCs). This receptor chain uses TRBV2 and TRBJ2-1, and possibly TRBD2, on 6 matching bases. This receptor was taken from a man in his forties. The DNA sequence is given as TGTGCCAGCACTGCGGGACGCCTCAATGAGCAGTTCTTC. This gives the protein CASTAGRLNEQFF.